In its sample, the clone carrying this T cell receptor beta chain was seen once. This sample was taken from a study of blood T cell repertoires in COVID-19. The wider study: The United States, Italy and Spain supplied acute and convalescent COVID-19 samples. From T cells, B-cell-depleted T cells, or PBMCs came the material, which was cDNA or gDNA.

The CDR3 is 14 residues long. Germline V gene data show CDR1 as GTSNPN and CDR2 as SVGIG (reference sequence). V lost 3 bases, J lost 7 bases, and 16 bases lay in between. In the original workflow: Amplification from reference gene primers served as the basis for estimated nucleated cell counts. Data came from immunoSEQ multiplex PCR; TCRdb stores just in-frame clones and leaves some out. V and J calls and clone size are copied from that table; D and trimming were computed from the DNA. The sample has 130,000 or so clones, roughly four fifths seen once; the top ten hold more than 9%. The sequencing sample was made of peripheral blood. The gene calls are TRBV30 and TRBJ1-5; a possible D gene is TRBD1 (6 bases). The source is a woman aged 55-69 years with acute or convalescent COVID-19. The DNA for the CDR3 is TGTGCCTGGAGCTCCCTCAGGGGAGAGCAGCCCCAGCATTTT. Translating it yields CAWSSLRGEQPQHF. Drawing the rest from reference TRBV30 and TRBJ1-5, the complete variable domain is SQTIHQWPATLVQPVGSPLSLECTVEGTSNPNLYWYRQAAGRGLQLLFYSVGIGQISSEVPQNLSASRPQDRQFILSSKKLLLSDSGFYLCAWSSLRGEQPQHFGDGTRLSIL.